These 30 T cell receptor beta chains share one sample of origin, sequenced in a study of blood T cell repertoires in COVID-19. The repertoire was sequenced with immunoSEQ multiplex PCR; TCRdb's copy has only in-frame clones and lacks some. The table records about 36,000 clones, 75% to 95% of them present only once. Sequences were obtained from peripheral blood. The receptors stem from a human donor in a cohort sampled during active COVID-19.

The rearrangement links TRBV29-1 to TRBJ1-1, with 9 positions matching TRBD1. The CDR3 sequence is 12 residues long. CDR1 and CDR2 from the germline V gene are SQVTM and ANQGSEA. After removal of 7 bases from V and 5 bases from J, the junction contained 5 bases not matched to a gene. The CDR3 nucleotides are TGCAGCGGGGACAGGGCGGGGACTGAAGCTTTCTTT. Translation: CSGDRAGTEAFF.

The chain employs TRBV27 and TRBJ2-1, with 9 positions matching TRBD1. The length of the CDR3 is 16 residues. Germline assignment: CDR1 MNHEY and CDR2 SMNVEV (reference sequence). V gave up 3 bases and J gave up 10 bases; unmatched junction bases: 13. The chain's CDR3 is CASSLRQGDGGREQFF. The DNA for the CDR3 is TGTGCCAGCAGTTTGCGACAGGGGGACGGCGGGAGAGAGCAGTTCTTC.

The chain uses TRBV3-1 (or the pseudogene TRBV3-2) and TRBJ1-2; unclear D gene. The germline V and J ends were trimmed by 3 bases and 8 bases, with 16 bases remaining between them. This CDR3 has 14 residues. Germline V gives CDR1 LGHDT, CDR2 YNNKEL (reference sequence). This chain's CDR3 is CASSQAFLPRGYTF. The CDR3 nucleotides are TGTGCCAGCAGCCAGGCATTTTTACCCAGGGGCTACACCTTC.

This clone showed up just once. Germline and junction disagree at one end, which may indicate a read error. This chain connects TRBV5-1 to TRBJ2-2; the match to TRBD2 covers 8 bases. The germline gives CDR1 SGHRS, CDR2 YFSETQ. This CDR3 has 15 amino acids. This CDR3 reads CASSLGSGNAGELFF. The DNA of the CDR3 is TGCGCCAGCAGCTTGGGTAGCGGGAACGCCGGGGAGCTGTTTTTT.

The rearrangement joins TRBV5-1 to TRBJ2-2, with D perhaps TRBD1 (5 bases). The CDR3 runs to 15 residues. Per germline, CDR1 SGHRS and CDR2 YFSETQ. Trimming left V 0 bases short and J 5 bases short, with 11 bases between. The CDR3 sequence: CASSLADRGTGELFF. The CDR3 DNA follows: TGCGCCAGCAGCTTGGCTGATAGGGGAACCGGGGAGCTGTTTTTT. Together with reference TRBV5-1 and TRBJ2-2, the CDR3 gives the full variable domain: KAGVTQTPRYLIKTRGQQVTLSCSPISGHRSVSWYQQTPGQGLQFLFEYFSETQRNKGNFPGRFSGRQFSNSRSEMNVSTLELGDSALYLCASSLADRGTGELFFGEGSRLTVL.

The chain employs TRBV7-3 and TRBJ2-7; the D gene is possibly TRBD2 (5 bases). The CDR3 is 16 residues long. CDR1 is SGHTA, CDR2 FQGTGA, per germline. Trimming left V 5 bases short and J 0 bases short, with 17 bases between. The CDR3 DNA is TGTGCCAGCAGCCAGCGACCAGCGGAGTACTCCTACGAGCAGTACTTC. This codes for CASSQRPAEYSYEQYF.

The rearrangement joins TRBV18 to TRBJ2-2; 7 bases are shared with TRBD1. This CDR3 spans 16 amino acids. The V segment lost 1 base and the J segment 5 bases; nucleotides outside the gene matches: 7. Germline V lookup: CDR1 KGHSH, CDR2 LQKENI. CDR3: CASSPQKGAGTGELFF. CDR3 DNA: TGTGCCAGCTCACCACAGAAGGGGGCAGGAACCGGGGAGCTGTTTTTT.

CDR3 protein: CASSSGLAQTDTQYF. The CDR3 DNA reads TGCGCCAGCAGTTCCGGACTAGCTCAAACAGATACGCAGTATTTT. This chain uses TRBV5-1 with TRBJ2-3; 8 nucleotides line up with TRBD2. The CDR3 runs 15 residues. V trimming: 5 bases; J trimming: 3 bases; junction bases outside the gene matches: 8. Germline values: CDR1 SGHRS, CDR2 YFSETQ.

V is TRBV9 and J is TRBJ2-7; 9 positions agree with TRBD2. The CDR3 loop spans 18 amino acids. J was trimmed by 5 bases and V by 0 bases; bases with no gene match: 15. The germline V gene has CDR1 SGDLS and CDR2 YYNGEE. The CDR3 bases are TGTGCCAGCAGCGTAGGGATAGCGGGAGCTGGGAGTGTCCACGAGCAGTACTTC. Encoded protein: CASSVGIAGAGSVHEQYF. The complete variable domain, with remaining parts taken from reference TRBV9 and TRBJ2-7, reads DSGVTQTPKHLITATGQRVTLRCSPRSGDLSVYWYQQSLDQGLQFLIQYYNGEERAKGNILERFSAQQFPDLHSELNLSSLELGDSALYFCASSVGIAGAGSVHEQYFGPGTRLTVT.

The V call is TRBV5-1, the J call TRBJ2-7, with 9 bases identical to TRBD1. J gave up 5 bases and V 2 bases, and 8 bases lay outside the gene matches. The CDR3 runs to 15 residues. Germline V CDR1 and CDR2: SGHRS, YFSETQ. The CDR3 protein is CASSFSVQGANEQYF. CDR3 sequence (DNA): TGCGCCAGCAGCTTTAGCGTACAGGGGGCGAACGAGCAGTACTTC.

V and J are TRBV28 and TRBJ2-7; D perhaps matches TRBD2 (5 bases). V was clipped by 10 bases and J by 2 bases, with 15 bases between them. CDR3 size: 13 residues. Germline V gives CDR1 MDHEN, CDR2 SYDVKM. The CDR3 protein is CAISDSKPYEQYF. In nucleotides, the CDR3 is TGTGCCATCTCGGACTCAAAGCCCTACGAGCAGTACTTC. Full variable domain (missing parts from reference TRBV28 and TRBJ2-7): DVKVTQSSRYLVKRTGEKVFLECVQDMDHENMFWYRQDPGLGLRLIYFSYDVKMKEKGDIPEGYSVSREKKERFSLILESASTNQTSMYLCAISDSKPYEQYFGPGTRLTVT.

The rearrangement joins TRBV4-2 to TRBJ2-3, with 8 nucleotides matching TRBD2. CDR3 length: 15 residues. Germline CDR1 is LGHNA and CDR2 is YNFKEQ. J lost 4 bases, V lost 6 bases, and 9 bases had no gene match. This CDR3 reads CASRRAGEGADTQYF. DNA of the CDR3: TGTGCCAGCAGACGAGCGGGAGAGGGAGCAGATACGCAGTATTTT.

The CDR3 is CASSFWASSGQPQHF. CDR3 DNA sequence: TGTGCCAGCAGCTTTTGGGCCTCGAGTGGCCAGCCCCAGCATTTT. The chain recombines TRBV5-6 with TRBJ1-5, with no clear D. This CDR3 spans 15 amino acids. V gave up 2 bases and J gave up 7 bases, with 16 bases separating them. Germline V gene lookup returns CDR1 SGHDT and CDR2 YYEEEE.

This clone has a single count. This sequence joins TRBV2 and TRBJ1-1; D remains unclear. Per germline, CDR1 SNHLY and CDR2 FYNNEI. V was pared by 8 bases and J by 2 bases, with 21 bases between. This CDR3 spans 16 amino acids. Here the CDR3 reads CASEAGGLRGNTEAFF. CDR3 coding DNA: TGTGCCAGCGAGGCAGGAGGATTGCGGGGTAACACTGAAGCTTTCTTT.

The CDR3 DNA follows: TGTGCCACCAGAGGCGGATTTGACACCGGGGAGCTGTTTTTT. Its translation is CATRGGFDTGELFF. This chain links TRBV24-1 with TRBJ2-2; D uncertain. In germline, CDR1 is KGHDR, CDR2 SFDVKD. The V end lost 7 bases, the J end lost 3 bases, and 11 bases lay between the germline ends. The CDR3 sequence is 14 residues long.

V is TRBV5-5 and J is TRBJ2-2; a possible D gene is TRBD1 (5 bases). The CDR3 totals 18 residues. CDR1 and CDR2 (germline): SGHKS, YYEKEE (reference sequence). V lost 2 bases, J lost 4 bases, and 21 bases lay in between. CDR3 in DNA: TGTGCCAGCAGCTTATTAGTGAAGGGGAAGGGGCCCACCGGGGAGCTGTTTTTT. This translates into CASSLLVKGKGPTGELFF.

The chain joins TRBV28 to TRBJ2-5; TRBD2 aligns across 7 bases. The CDR3 has 16 amino acids. CDR1 and CDR2 (germline): MDHEN, SYDVKM. J lost 5 bases, V lost 7 bases, and 16 bases had no gene match. The CDR3 here is CASIPTPTGGWETQYF. The CDR3, as DNA: TGTGCCAGCATTCCTACCCCGACGGGGGGATGGGAGACCCAGTACTTC.

The genes are TRBV7-9 and TRBJ2-7, with 7 bases lining up with TRBD2. J was trimmed by 7 bases and V by 5 bases; bases with no gene match: 2. The CDR3 spans 11 residues. Germline assignment: CDR1 SEHNR and CDR2 FQNEAQ (reference sequence). The CDR3 coding sequence is TGTGCCAGCAGCCCCGGGGGGGAGCAGTACTTC. It translates to CASSPGGEQYF.

This chain links TRBV5-4 with TRBJ2-7, with TRBD2 matching over 7 bases. The germline V gene encodes CDR1 SGHNT and CDR2 YYREEE (reference sequence). Trimming removed 4 bases from V and 3 bases from J; junction bases left unmatched: 10. The CDR3 totals 15 residues. For the CDR3, the DNA is TGTGCCAGCAGCCTTGGGGGAGGGGCCGGCTACGAGCAGTACTTC. Amino acids: CASSLGGGAGYEQYF.

The chain is built from TRBV28 and TRBJ1-4, with 7 bases identical to TRBD1. Germline V CDR1 and CDR2: MDHEN, SYDVKM. The V and J ends lost 6 bases and 4 bases, in that order; junction bases with no gene match: 5. The CDR3 loop spans 14 amino acids. CDR3 protein: CASRPGTDNEKLFF. The CDR3 DNA reads as TGTGCCAGCAGACCCGGGACAGATAATGAAAAACTGTTTTTT. Variable domain in full (rest from reference TRBV28 and TRBJ1-4): DVKVTQSSRYLVKRTGEKVFLECVQDMDHENMFWYRQDPGLGLRLIYFSYDVKMKEKGDIPEGYSVSREKKERFSLILESASTNQTSMYLCASRPGTDNEKLFFGSGTQLSVL.

The V and J genes are TRBV5-1 and TRBJ2-7, with 7 bases aligning to TRBD2. CDR1 SGHRS and CDR2 YFSETQ come from the germline V gene. Losses at the gene ends were 4 bases for V and 6 bases for J; bases not matched to a gene: 13. CDR3 length: 15 amino acids. The DNA of the CDR3 is TGCGCCAGCAGCCCCGGACGAGCGGGGACGATCGAGCAGTACTTC. This sequence encodes CASSPGRAGTIEQYF.

The chain joins TRBV3-1 (or the pseudogene TRBV3-2) to TRBJ2-7; D is perhaps TRBD1 (5 bases). Germline CDR1 is LGHDT and CDR2 is YNNKEL (reference sequence). This CDR3 is 15 amino acids long. Trimming pared 0 bases from V and 2 bases from J, leaving 11 bases between. CDR3 coding DNA: TGTGCCAGCAGCCAAGATCTGGGGCCCCCCTACGAGCAGTACTTC. Translating gives CASSQDLGPPYEQYF.

The chain recombines TRBV5-1 with TRBJ2-5, with 11 nucleotides matching TRBD2. The V gene's germline CDR1 is SGHRS and CDR2 YFSETQ. The junction had 3 bases not matched to a gene; V was cut back by 3 bases and J by 2 bases. CDR3 length: 15 residues. The CDR3 loop is CASSSLAGVQETQYF. CDR3 coding DNA: TGCGCCAGCAGCTCACTAGCGGGAGTTCAAGAGACCCAGTACTTC.

The chain carries TRBV5-1 and TRBJ2-7, with 9 bases aligning to TRBD1. CDR1 SGHRS and CDR2 YFSETQ come from the germline V gene. CDR3 size: 14 residues. V trimming: 3 bases; J trimming: 2 bases; junction bases outside the gene matches: 3. The CDR3: CASSSGQGPYEQYF. In DNA form, the CDR3 reads TGCGCCAGCAGCTCGGGACAGGGACCCTACGAGCAGTACTTC.

This clone was recorded once. The rearrangement uses TRBV10-1 and TRBJ2-7, with D unclear. This CDR3 is built from 13 residues. Germline values: CDR1 WNHNN, CDR2 SYGVQD (reference sequence). V lost 4 bases, J lost 3 bases, and 10 bases lay in between. For the CDR3, the DNA is TGCGCCAGCAGTGTCAACACTAACTACGAGCAGTACTTC. Translating gives CASSVNTNYEQYF.

This chain connects TRBV15 to TRBJ2-1, with a possible D match to TRBD2 (6 bases). Looked up from germline, CDR1 is LNHNV and CDR2 is YYDKDF (reference sequence). The CDR3 covers 16 residues. V lost 1 base, J lost 9 bases, and 19 bases lay in between. The CDR3 is CATSRGATSEVGEQFF. In nucleotides, the CDR3 is TGTGCCACCAGCAGAGGAGCGACTAGTGAAGTCGGTGAGCAGTTCTTC.

The chain carries TRBV27 and TRBJ1-2, with D possibly TRBD1 on 6 matching bases. Germline-derived CDR1 and CDR2 are MNHEY and SMNVEV (reference sequence). This CDR3 has 15 residues. Trimming cost V 5 bases and J 2 bases, with 15 bases left between them. The CDR3, as DNA: TGTGCCAGCAGTAAAAACAGGGCCTTAAACTATGGCTACACCTTC. It yields the protein CASSKNRALNYGYTF.

J is TRBJ1-5 and V is TRBV4-2; 7 bases agree with TRBD1. V shed 5 bases, J shed 5 bases, and the junction held 6 bases outside the gene matches. This CDR3 spans 14 amino acids. The germline gives CDR1 LGHNA, CDR2 YNFKEQ. CDR3 DNA: TGTGCCAGCAGCTCCCGGGACAGATATCAGCCCCAGCATTTT. Protein: CASSSRDRYQPQHF.

This clone was observed a handful of times. The V and J genes are TRBV30 and TRBJ1-1; tentatively, D is TRBD1 (6 bases). Germline V lookup: CDR1 GTSNPN, CDR2 SVGIG (reference sequence). V lost 8 bases and J 1 base, leaving 14 bases between the germline ends. The CDR3 has 13 amino acids. The CDR3 region has the DNA TGTGCCAAGAGGAGGACAGCGAACACTGAAGCTTTCTTT. Its translation: CAKRRTANTEAFF.

This rearrangement joins TRBV9 to TRBJ2-5, with D possibly being TRBD2 (5 bases). There are 15 residues in the CDR3. The germline V and J ends were trimmed by 4 bases and 5 bases, with 18 bases remaining between them. Germline values: CDR1 SGDLS, CDR2 YYNGEE. CDR3 coding DNA: TGTGCCAGCAGCCCTCGGAGTAGCGAGGAGGAGACCCAGTACTTC. Protein: CASSPRSSEEETQYF.